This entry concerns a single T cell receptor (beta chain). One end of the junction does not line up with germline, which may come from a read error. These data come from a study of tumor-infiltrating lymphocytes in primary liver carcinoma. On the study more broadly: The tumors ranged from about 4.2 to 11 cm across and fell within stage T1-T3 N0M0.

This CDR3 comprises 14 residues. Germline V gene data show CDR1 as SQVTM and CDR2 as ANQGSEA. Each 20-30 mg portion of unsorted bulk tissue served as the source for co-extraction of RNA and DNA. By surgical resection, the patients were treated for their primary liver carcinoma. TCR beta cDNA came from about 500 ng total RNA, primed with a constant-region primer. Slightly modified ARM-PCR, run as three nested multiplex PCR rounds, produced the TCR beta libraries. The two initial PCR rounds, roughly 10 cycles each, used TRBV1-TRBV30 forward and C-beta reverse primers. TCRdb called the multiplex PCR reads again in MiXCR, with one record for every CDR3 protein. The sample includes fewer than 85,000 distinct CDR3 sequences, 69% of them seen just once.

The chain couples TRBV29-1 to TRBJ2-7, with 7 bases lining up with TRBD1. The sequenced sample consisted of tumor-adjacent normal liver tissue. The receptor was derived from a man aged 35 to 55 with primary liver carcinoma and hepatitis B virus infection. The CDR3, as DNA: TGCAGCGTTCAAAGTAGCAGGGGGTCGAGCGAGCAATACTTC. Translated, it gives CSVQSSRGSSEQYF.